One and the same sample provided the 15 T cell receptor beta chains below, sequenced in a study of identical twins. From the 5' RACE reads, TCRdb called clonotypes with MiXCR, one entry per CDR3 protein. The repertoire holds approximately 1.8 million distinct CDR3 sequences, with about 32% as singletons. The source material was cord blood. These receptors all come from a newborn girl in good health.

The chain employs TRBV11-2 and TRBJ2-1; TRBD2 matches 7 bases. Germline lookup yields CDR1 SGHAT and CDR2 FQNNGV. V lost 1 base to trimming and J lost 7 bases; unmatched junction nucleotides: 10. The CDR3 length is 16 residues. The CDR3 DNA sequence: TGTGCCAGCAGCTTAGTTTACGGGACTACCAAAAATGAGCAGTTCTTC. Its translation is CASSLVYGTTKNEQFF.

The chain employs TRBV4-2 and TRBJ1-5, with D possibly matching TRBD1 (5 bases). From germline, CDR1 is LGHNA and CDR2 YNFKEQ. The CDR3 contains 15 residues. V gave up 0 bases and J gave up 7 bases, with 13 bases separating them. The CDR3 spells CASSQDVRGGQPQHF. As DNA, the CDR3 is TGTGCCAGCAGCCAAGACGTCCGGGGGGGGCAGCCCCAGCATTTT.

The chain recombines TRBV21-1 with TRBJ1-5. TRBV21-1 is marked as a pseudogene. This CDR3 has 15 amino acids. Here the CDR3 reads CASILLGALNQPQHF. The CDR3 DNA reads TGTGCCAGCATCCTCTTAGGGGCCTTAAATCAGCCCCAGCATTTT.

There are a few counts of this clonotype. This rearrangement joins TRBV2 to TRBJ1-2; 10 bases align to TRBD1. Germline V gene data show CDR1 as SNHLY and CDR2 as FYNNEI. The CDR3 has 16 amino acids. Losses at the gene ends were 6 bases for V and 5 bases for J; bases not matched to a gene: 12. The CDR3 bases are TGTGCCAGCAGAGGCAGCTGGGGACAGGGGAGGTATGGCTACACCTTC. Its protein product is CASRGSWGQGRYGYTF.

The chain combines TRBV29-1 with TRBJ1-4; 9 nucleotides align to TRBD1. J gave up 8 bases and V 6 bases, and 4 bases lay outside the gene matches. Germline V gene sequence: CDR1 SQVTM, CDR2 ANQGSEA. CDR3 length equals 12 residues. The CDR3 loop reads CSVGDRAEKLFF. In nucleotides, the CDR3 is TGCAGCGTAGGGGACAGGGCAGAAAAACTGTTTTTT.

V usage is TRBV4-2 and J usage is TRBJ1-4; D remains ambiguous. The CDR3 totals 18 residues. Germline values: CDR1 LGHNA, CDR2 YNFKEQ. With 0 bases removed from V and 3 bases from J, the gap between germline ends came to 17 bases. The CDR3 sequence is CASSQDRSEVGANEKLFF. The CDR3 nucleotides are TGTGCCAGCAGCCAAGATCGATCAGAGGTTGGAGCTAATGAAAAACTGTTTTTT.

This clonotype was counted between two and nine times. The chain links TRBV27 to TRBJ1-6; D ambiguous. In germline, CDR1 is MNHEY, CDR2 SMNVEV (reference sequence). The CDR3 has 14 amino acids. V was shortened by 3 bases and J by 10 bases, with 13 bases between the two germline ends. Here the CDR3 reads CASSFMNSESPLHF. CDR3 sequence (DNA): TGTGCCAGCAGTTTTATGAACAGCGAATCACCCCTCCACTTT.

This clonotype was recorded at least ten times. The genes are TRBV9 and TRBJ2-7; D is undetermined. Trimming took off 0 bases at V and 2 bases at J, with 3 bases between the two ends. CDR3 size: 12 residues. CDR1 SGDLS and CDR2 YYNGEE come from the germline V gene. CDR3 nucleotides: TGTGCCAGCAGCGTAGACACCTACGAGCAGTACTTC. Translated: CASSVDTYEQYF.

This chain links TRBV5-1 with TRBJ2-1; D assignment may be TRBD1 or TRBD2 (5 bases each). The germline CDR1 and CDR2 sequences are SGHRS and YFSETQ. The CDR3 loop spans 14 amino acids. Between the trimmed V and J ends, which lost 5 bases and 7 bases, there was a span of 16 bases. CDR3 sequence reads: CASSSGPLGNEQFF. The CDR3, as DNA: TGCGCCAGCAGTTCGGGACCCCTTGGGAATGAGCAGTTCTTC.

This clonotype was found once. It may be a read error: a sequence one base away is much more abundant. In DNA form, the CDR3 reads TGTGCCGGCAGTTCGGGACAAGCCTATGGCTACACCTTC. Its protein product is CAGSSGQAYGYTF. This sequence joins TRBV12-3 or TRBV12-4 and TRBJ1-2, with D possibly matching TRBD1 (6 bases). The CDR3 length is 13 residues.

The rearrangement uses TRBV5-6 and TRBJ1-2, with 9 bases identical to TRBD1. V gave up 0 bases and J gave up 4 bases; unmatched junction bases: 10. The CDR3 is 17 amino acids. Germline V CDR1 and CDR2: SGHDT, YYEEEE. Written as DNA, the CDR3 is TGTGCCAGCAGCTTGGAACAGGGGGCCTATGTTTTCTATGGCTACACCTTC. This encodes CASSLEQGAYVFYGYTF.

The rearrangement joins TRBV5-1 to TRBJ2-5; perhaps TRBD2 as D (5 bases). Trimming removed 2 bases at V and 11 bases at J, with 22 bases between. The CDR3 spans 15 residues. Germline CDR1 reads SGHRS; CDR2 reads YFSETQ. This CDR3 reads CASSFGTSGWDEQYF. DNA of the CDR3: TGCGCCAGCAGCTTCGGCACTAGTGGGTGGGATGAGCAGTACTTC. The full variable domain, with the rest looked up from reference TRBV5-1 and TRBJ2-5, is KAGVTQTPRYLIKTRGQQVTLSCSPISGHRSVSWYQQTPGQGLQFLFEYFSETQRNKGNFPGRFSGRQFSNSRSEMNVSTLELGDSALYLCASSFGTSGWDEQYFGPGTRLLVL.

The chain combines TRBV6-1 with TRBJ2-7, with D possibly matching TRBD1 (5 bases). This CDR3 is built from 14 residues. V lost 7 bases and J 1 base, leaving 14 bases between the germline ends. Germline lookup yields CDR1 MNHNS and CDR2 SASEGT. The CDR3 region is CASKTASTSYEQYF. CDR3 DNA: TGTGCCAGCAAGACAGCCTCCACTTCCTACGAGCAGTACTTC.

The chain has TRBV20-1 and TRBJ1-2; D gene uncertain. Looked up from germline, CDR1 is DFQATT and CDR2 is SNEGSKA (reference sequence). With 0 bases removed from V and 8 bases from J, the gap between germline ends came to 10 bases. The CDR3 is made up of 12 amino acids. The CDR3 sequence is CSARDVRGGYTF. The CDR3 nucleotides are TGCAGTGCTAGAGATGTGCGGGGAGGCTACACCTTC.

The CDR3 nucleotides read TGTGCCAGCAGCTTCGTTAGGACAGGCCTTCTGAGCGAGCAGTACTTC. Its protein product is CASSFVRTGLLSEQYF. The chain links TRBV11-2 to TRBJ2-5, with 7 bases fitting TRBD1. The better agreement between TRBJ2-7 and the DNA end casts doubt on the J call. This CDR3 region has 16 residues. CDR1 is SGHAT, CDR2 FQNNGV, per germline.